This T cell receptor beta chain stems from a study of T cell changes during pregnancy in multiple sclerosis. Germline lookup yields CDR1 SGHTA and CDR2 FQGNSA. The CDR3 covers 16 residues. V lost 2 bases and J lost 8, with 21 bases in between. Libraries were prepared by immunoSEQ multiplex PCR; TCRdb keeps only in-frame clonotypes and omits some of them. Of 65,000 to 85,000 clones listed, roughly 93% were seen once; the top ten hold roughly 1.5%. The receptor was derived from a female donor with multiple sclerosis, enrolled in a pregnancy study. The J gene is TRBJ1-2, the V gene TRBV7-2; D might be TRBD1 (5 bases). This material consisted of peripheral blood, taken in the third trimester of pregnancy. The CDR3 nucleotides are TGTGCCAGCAGCTTAAGGGTGGCAAATAGGGGAGGAGGCTACACCTTC. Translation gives CASSLRVANRGGGYTF.